This entry lists 5 T cell receptor beta chains sequenced from one sample in a study of shared clonotypes between healthy human individuals. Produced via immunoSEQ multiplex PCR; TCRdb's table is partial and in-frame only. Altogether about 680,000 clones are present, around 72% being singletons, with the ten largest covering about 2%. The sequencing sample was made of memory CD4+ T cells sorted from blood. Stated subset: CD45RA-negative fraction. Receptors originate from a woman in her twenties or thirties in good health.

There are a few counts of this clone. The chain couples TRBV6-5 to TRBJ1-3; D unclear. Per the germline V gene, CDR1 is MNHEY and CDR2 is SVGAGI. Trimming shortened V by 6 bases and J by 2 bases, and 8 bases separated the two germline ends. This CDR3 spans 13 amino acids. In nucleotides, the CDR3 is TGTGCCAGCAGCGAGCTAGCTGGAAACACCATATATTTT. Translating it yields CASSELAGNTIYF.

The chain combines TRBV6-6 with TRBJ2-7, with 8 bases matching TRBD1. Trimming removed 8 bases from V and 2 bases from J; junction bases left unmatched: 8. The CDR3 contains 14 residues. Per germline, CDR1 MNHNY and CDR2 SVGAGI (reference sequence). In DNA, the CDR3 is TGTGCCAGCCGGCCTGGACAGGGTCCCTACGAGCAGTACTTC. As protein: CASRPGQGPYEQYF.

The chain recombines TRBV27 with TRBJ2-2; D uncertain. V lost 5 bases, J lost 4 bases, and 17 bases lay in between. Germline-derived CDR1 and CDR2 are MNHEY and SMNVEV (reference sequence). The CDR3 spans 16 residues. The DNA for the CDR3 is TGTGCCAGCAGTCGACAACGGCAGGCAGGCACCGGGGAGCTGTTTTTT. It yields the protein CASSRQRQAGTGELFF.

Only a few counts were recorded for this clone. V is TRBV28 and J is TRBJ1-5; a weak D match, TRBD1 (5 bases). CDR1 and CDR2 from the germline V gene are MDHEN and SYDVKM. This CDR3 contains 13 residues. Trimming stripped 4 bases from V and 6 bases from J, with 10 bases between. CDR3 amino acids: CASSYRRGQPQHF. The CDR3 bases are TGTGCCAGCAGTTATCGGAGGGGTCAGCCCCAGCATTTT.

Only a few counts were recorded for this clone. CDR3 amino acids: CASSPSPYEQYF. CDR3 nucleotides: TGTGCCAGCAGCCCTAGCCCCTACGAGCAGTACTTC. The J gene is TRBJ2-7, the V gene TRBV11-2; D is perhaps TRBD2 (5 bases). The CDR3 consists of 12 residues. V gave up 5 bases and J gave up 2 bases, with 7 bases separating them. Germline CDR1 and CDR2: SGHAT and FQNNGV.